This T cell receptor (beta chain) was documented in a study of circulating tumor DNA in untreated peripheral T-cell lymphoma. Trimming took 5 bases from V and 7 from J; bases not matched to a gene: 9. CDR3 length: 14 amino acids. Looked up from germline, CDR1 is MNHEY and CDR2 is SMNVEV (reference sequence). Measured with immunoSEQ multiplex PCR; TCRdb has only the in-frame clones, and not every one. The sample shows 230 or so clones, roughly 90% of them seen only once. The clonotype originates from a human donor with peripheral T-cell lymphoma. What was sequenced was cell-free DNA from blood serum. The genes are TRBV27 and TRBJ1-2; 8 nucleotides align to TRBD1. The DNA of the CDR3 is TGTGCCAGCAGTCCCAAGGGACAGGTGGGTGGCTACACCTTC. Translated, it gives CASSPKGQVGGYTF.